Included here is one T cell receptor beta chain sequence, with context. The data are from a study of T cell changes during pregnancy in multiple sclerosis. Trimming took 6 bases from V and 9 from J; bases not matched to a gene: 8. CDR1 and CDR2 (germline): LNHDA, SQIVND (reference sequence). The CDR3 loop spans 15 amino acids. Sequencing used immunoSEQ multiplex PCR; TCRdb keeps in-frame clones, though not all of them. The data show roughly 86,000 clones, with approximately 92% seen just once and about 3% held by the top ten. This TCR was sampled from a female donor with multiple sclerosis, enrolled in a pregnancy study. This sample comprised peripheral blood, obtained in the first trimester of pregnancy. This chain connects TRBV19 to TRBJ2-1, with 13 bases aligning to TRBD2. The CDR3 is CASRWTSGRAGEQFF. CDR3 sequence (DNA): TGTGCCAGTAGGTGGACTAGCGGGAGAGCAGGTGAGCAGTTCTTC.